A single sample is the source of the 29 T cell receptor beta chains below, sequenced in a study of follicular helper T cells after annual influenza vaccination. Time point specified: 2015-2016 season, 7 days after influenza vaccination. Profiled with immunoSEQ multiplex PCR; TCRdb holds only in-frame clones, not every one. The sample holds around 6,200 clones; 80% to 85% are singletons and the top ten take roughly 0.61%. The sequencing here drew on CXCR5- memory CD4+ T cells sorted from blood, taken 7 days after influenza vaccination. These receptors were obtained from an adult who received the influenza vaccine.

V gene TRBV7-9 combines with J gene TRBJ2-3; no firm D call. CDR3 length: 15 residues. Deletions cut 1 base from V and 2 bases from J, with 10 bases between. CDR1 is SEHNR and CDR2 is FQNEAQ in the germline V gene (reference sequence). CDR3 amino acids: CASSLEGRFTDTQYF. CDR3 nucleotide sequence: TGTGCCAGCAGCTTAGAAGGCAGGTTCACAGATACGCAGTATTTT.

The chain has TRBV5-6 and TRBJ2-3; 7 positions agree with TRBD1. The germline V gene has CDR1 SGHDT and CDR2 YYEEEE. The CDR3 spans 16 residues. The V and J ends lost 6 bases and 4 bases, in that order; junction bases with no gene match: 14. CDR3 in amino acids: CASTPSTGTEADTQYF. DNA for the CDR3: TGTGCCAGCACCCCATCAACAGGGACAGAGGCAGATACGCAGTATTTT.

V and J are TRBV14 and TRBJ1-1, with 7 bases aligning to TRBD1. This CDR3 comprises 15 residues. The junction had 6 bases not matched to a gene; V was cut back by 4 bases and J by 1 base. The germline gives CDR1 SGHDN, CDR2 FVKESK. The DNA of the CDR3 is TGTGCCAGCAGCCTTGGGGGGGACAGGAACACTGAAGCTTTCTTT. Protein product: CASSLGGDRNTEAFF.

V usage is TRBV5-1 and J usage is TRBJ2-7; 7 bases map to TRBD1. Germline lookup yields CDR1 SGHRS and CDR2 YFSETQ. This CDR3 comprises 13 residues. The junction had 5 bases not matched to a gene; V was cut back by 5 bases and J by 3 bases. The CDR3 loop reads CASRVGTDYEQYF. The CDR3 bases are TGCGCCAGCAGGGTTGGGACAGACTACGAGCAGTACTTC.

V and J are TRBV11-2 and TRBJ1-2; D is unresolved. The CDR3 is made up of 14 amino acids. Germline V gene lookup returns CDR1 SGHAT and CDR2 FQNNGV. The ends were cut back, 7 bases at V and 4 bases at J, with 16 bases in the middle. The CDR3 loop reads CASTSHGMSYGYTF. As DNA, the CDR3 is TGTGCCAGCACTTCTCACGGGATGAGCTATGGCTACACCTTC.

The CDR3 sequence: CASTPGTHPTNEKLFF. For the CDR3, the DNA is TGTGCCAGCACCCCGGGAACACATCCAACTAATGAAAAACTGTTTTTT. The chain couples TRBV7-9 to TRBJ1-4; D gene uncertain. The V gene's germline CDR1 is SEHNR and CDR2 FQNEAQ (reference sequence). The CDR3 is 16 residues long. Trimming left V 7 bases short and J 0 bases short, with 15 bases between.

This chain links TRBV27 with TRBJ1-2; 12 bases align to TRBD1. The CDR3 has 17 residues. Unmatched junction bases numbered 8, after V lost 4 bases and J lost 2 bases. Germline CDR1 and CDR2: MNHEY and SMNVEV (reference sequence). The CDR3 protein is CASSSTGTGGRNYGYTF. CDR3 coding DNA: TGTGCCAGCAGTTCCACCGGGACAGGGGGCAGGAACTATGGCTACACCTTC.

This CDR3 is CASSQPGLAGYNEQFF. The CDR3 DNA follows: TGTGCCAGCTCACAACCGGGACTAGCGGGATATAATGAGCAGTTCTTC. The chain employs TRBV18 and TRBJ2-1; TRBD2 matches at 13 bases. The V and J ends lost 4 bases and 7 bases, in that order; junction bases with no gene match: 7. The CDR3 is 16 amino acids. Germline CDR1 and CDR2: KGHSH and LQKENI.

V gene TRBV5-1 combines with J gene TRBJ1-1; tentative D call: TRBD1 (5 bases). This CDR3 contains 15 residues. Trimming cost V 0 bases and J 0 bases, with 9 bases left between them. Germline assignment: CDR1 SGHRS and CDR2 YFSETQ. The CDR3 region has the DNA TGCGCCAGCAGCTTGGAGAGACAGATGAACACTGAAGCTTTCTTT. Amino acids: CASSLERQMNTEAFF.

The chain employs TRBV19 and TRBJ2-5; D remains unclear. V was cut by 2 bases and J by 2 bases, with 9 bases left in between. Germline CDR1 reads LNHDA; CDR2 reads SQIVND (reference sequence). This CDR3 has 14 amino acids. The CDR3 region has the DNA TGTGCCAGTAGTATAAACGGTAATCAAGAGACCCAGTACTTC. The encoded protein is CASSINGNQETQYF.

This chain joins TRBV11-2 and TRBJ2-1; 10 bases are a match to TRBD2. V shed 0 bases, J shed 3 bases, and the junction held 2 bases outside the gene matches. The CDR3 has 16 amino acids. Germline loops: CDR1 SGHAT, CDR2 FQNNGV. Written as DNA, the CDR3 is TGTGCCAGCAGCTTAGACCGGACTAGCGGCTACAATGAGCAGTTCTTC. Protein product: CASSLDRTSGYNEQFF.

This chain joins TRBV6-4 and TRBJ2-1, with a weak D call TRBD2 (6 bases). V was cut by 6 bases and J by 2 bases, with 14 bases left in between. Germline CDR1 is MRHNA and CDR2 is SNTAGT. This CDR3 region has 15 residues. The CDR3 region has the DNA TGTGCCAGCAGCACGGAGGGAGGAGCCTACAATGAGCAGTTCTTC. Residues: CASSTEGGAYNEQFF.

The chain is built from TRBV18 and TRBJ1-2; D remains ambiguous. CDR1 and CDR2 (germline): KGHSH, LQKENI. Trimming left V 3 bases short and J 7 bases short, with 12 bases between. The CDR3 length is 13 residues. The CDR3 protein is CASSPAGSGGYTF. CDR3 sequence (DNA): TGTGCCAGCTCACCGGCGGGGAGCGGTGGCTACACCTTC.

The V and J genes are TRBV9 and TRBJ2-2; 9 nucleotides align to TRBD1. J gave up 3 bases and V 5 bases, and 2 bases lay outside the gene matches. Germline V gene sequence: CDR1 SGDLS, CDR2 YYNGEE. This CDR3 contains 14 residues. CDR3 sequence reads: CASRWDRDTGELFF. In DNA form, the CDR3 reads TGTGCCAGCAGGTGGGACAGGGACACCGGGGAGCTGTTTTTT. Full variable domain (remainder filled in from reference TRBV9 and TRBJ2-2): DSGVTQTPKHLITATGQRVTLRCSPRSGDLSVYWYQQSLDQGLQFLIQYYNGEERAKGNILERFSAQQFPDLHSELNLSSLELGDSALYFCASRWDRDTGELFFGEGSRLTVL.

This chain's CDR3 is CASSPWTSGTETQYF. The DNA for the CDR3 is TGTGCCAGCAGCCCATGGACTAGCGGGACGGAGACCCAGTACTTC. This chain connects TRBV5-4 to TRBJ2-5; 12 nucleotides agree with TRBD2. The CDR3 runs 15 residues. The ends lost 4 bases at V and 5 bases at J; junction bases unmatched: 6. Germline-derived CDR1 and CDR2 are SGHNT and YYREEE (reference sequence).

The chain uses TRBV10-3 and TRBJ2-7; TRBD2 agrees at 11 bases. Germline V gene sequence: CDR1 ENHRY, CDR2 SYGVKD. Losses at the gene ends were 3 bases for V and 1 base for J; bases not matched to a gene: 2. CDR3 length: 15 amino acids. The CDR3 DNA follows: TGTGCCATCAGTGATGGGACTAGCGGATCCTACGAGCAGTACTTC. Translation gives CAISDGTSGSYEQYF.

The DNA of the CDR3 is TGTGCCAGCAGCCTGATAGCGGGGGCCACCGGGGAGCTGTTTTTT. This translates into CASSLIAGATGELFF. This sequence joins TRBV5-6 and TRBJ2-2; the match to TRBD2 covers 9 bases. Germline CDR1 reads SGHDT; CDR2 reads YYEEEE. The CDR3 is made up of 15 amino acids. The V segment lost 4 bases and the J segment 4 bases; nucleotides outside the gene matches: 5.

The CDR3 nucleotides are TGTGCCAGTAGTAGCAGGGTAAACTATGGCTACACCTTC. Encoded protein: CASSSRVNYGYTF. The gene calls are TRBV19 and TRBJ1-2, with TRBD1 as a possible D gene (5 bases). V dropped 4 bases and J dropped 2 bases, with 8 bases sitting between them. The CDR3 spans 13 residues. Germline CDR1 LNHDA, CDR2 SQIVND (reference sequence).

This clone was seen a single time. This sequence joins TRBV7-6 and TRBJ2-6; D tentatively fits TRBD1 or TRBD2 (5 bases each). Germline lookup yields CDR1 SGHVS and CDR2 FNYEAQ. Trimming stripped 5 bases from V and 0 bases from J, with 17 bases between. The CDR3 has 18 residues. This chain's CDR3 is CASSLLGTASSGANVLTF. The CDR3 region has the DNA TGTGCCAGCAGCCTCCTCGGGACCGCTTCCTCTGGGGCCAACGTCCTGACTTTC.

This chain connects TRBV5-1 to TRBJ2-7, with 8 positions matching TRBD2. The V gene's germline CDR1 is SGHRS and CDR2 YFSETQ. The junction had 4 bases not matched to a gene; V was cut back by 3 bases and J by 5 bases. The CDR3 has 13 residues. The CDR3 loop reads CASSYSGTNEQYF. CDR3 DNA sequence: TGCGCCAGCAGCTATAGCGGGACCAACGAGCAGTACTTC. Full variable domain (remainder filled in from reference TRBV5-1 and TRBJ2-7): KAGVTQTPRYLIKTRGQQVTLSCSPISGHRSVSWYQQTPGQGLQFLFEYFSETQRNKGNFPGRFSGRQFSNSRSEMNVSTLELGDSALYLCASSYSGTNEQYFGPGTRLTVT.

The chain employs TRBV5-1 and TRBJ2-7; 9 bases align to TRBD1. V gave up 8 bases and J gave up 0 bases; unmatched junction bases: 18. The CDR3 extends over 18 amino acids. Germline V lookup: CDR1 SGHRS, CDR2 YFSETQ. Here the CDR3 reads CASQPGQGEFRFSYEQYF. CDR3 in DNA: TGCGCCAGTCAACCGGGACAGGGAGAGTTCCGCTTCTCCTACGAGCAGTACTTC.

The chain is built from TRBV18 and TRBJ2-1, with D perhaps TRBD1 (6 bases). CDR1 and CDR2 (germline): KGHSH, LQKENI. The CDR3 contains 11 residues. V shed 5 bases and J shed 9 bases, with 8 bases lying between them. CDR3 coding DNA: TGTGCCAGCTCAAGGACAGCTGAGCAGTTCTTC. The encoded protein is CASSRTAEQFF.

The genes are TRBV7-9 and TRBJ1-2, with 8 positions matching TRBD1. This CDR3 contains 12 residues. Germline CDR1 is SEHNR and CDR2 is FQNEAQ (reference sequence). With 10 bases clipped from V and 3 bases from J, the junction kept 4 bases outside the gene matches. CDR3 region: CATAQGDYGYTF. The CDR3 region has the DNA TGTGCCACTGCACAGGGGGACTATGGCTACACCTTC. The full variable domain, its missing parts supplied by reference TRBV7-9 and TRBJ1-2, is DTGVSQNPRHKITKRGQNVTFRCDPISEHNRLYWYRQTLGQGPEFLTYFQNEAQLEKSRLLSDRFSAERPKGSFSTLEIQRTEQGDSAMYLCATAQGDYGYTFGSGTRLTVV.

J is TRBJ2-7 and V is TRBV30, with 8 bases fitting TRBD1. Germline values: CDR1 GTSNPN, CDR2 SVGIG (reference sequence). The CDR3 spans 14 residues. J gave up 3 bases and V 3 bases, and 7 bases lay outside the gene matches. The CDR3 is CAWRRQGPLYEQYF. The CDR3 DNA is TGTGCCTGGAGGCGACAGGGGCCCCTCTACGAGCAGTACTTC.

The gene calls are TRBV6-1 and TRBJ2-3, with D perhaps matching TRBD1 (6 bases). Germline V CDR1 and CDR2: MNHNS, SASEGT. Trimming took 8 bases from V and 0 from J, leaving 12 bases between them. This CDR3 region has 14 residues. The DNA for the CDR3 is TGTGCCAGCGATGACAGGTCGAGCACAGATACGCAGTATTTT. Translated, it gives CASDDRSSTDTQYF.

This chain connects TRBV7-2 to TRBJ2-3; D is unresolved. V lost 3 bases and J lost 7, with 17 bases in between. The V gene's germline CDR1 is SGHTA and CDR2 FQGNSA. The CDR3 covers 15 residues. The CDR3 reads CASSFELHGANTQYF. CDR3 DNA: TGTGCCAGCAGCTTCGAGCTCCATGGAGCCAATACGCAGTATTTT.

The rearrangement uses TRBV5-1 and TRBJ2-5; D gene uncertain. Trimming took off 0 bases at V and 1 base at J, with 10 bases between the two ends. Germline CDR1 and CDR2: SGHRS and YFSETQ. CDR3 length equals 15 residues. The CDR3 DNA follows: TGCGCCAGCAGCTTGGAACAGAATCGCCAAGAGACCCAGTACTTC. The encoded protein is CASSLEQNRQETQYF.

This chain uses TRBV5-6 with TRBJ1-1, with D perhaps TRBD1 (5 bases). Deletions cut 1 base from V and 6 bases from J, with 19 bases between. The CDR3 sequence is 16 residues long. Germline V CDR1 and CDR2: SGHDT, YYEEEE. The CDR3, as DNA: TGTGCCAGCAGCTTGAGGGGCGGACCCCTGGGGGCTGAAGCTTTCTTT. Its translation: CASSLRGGPLGAEAFF.

The CDR3 nucleotides read TGTGCCAGCAGCTTAGACCGAGGGAGCAATCAGCCCCAGCATTTT. Translating gives CASSLDRGSNQPQHF. The V and J genes are TRBV7-2 and TRBJ1-5; the D is unclear. V dropped 1 base and J dropped 1 base, with 8 bases sitting between them. Germline assignment: CDR1 SGHTA and CDR2 FQGNSA. This CDR3 contains 15 residues. Together with reference TRBV7-2 and TRBJ1-5, the CDR3 gives the full variable domain: GAGVSQSPSNKVTEKGKDVELRCDPISGHTALYWYRQSLGQGLEFLIYFQGNSAPDKSGLPSDRFSAERTGGSVSTLTIQRTQQEDSAVYLCASSLDRGSNQPQHFGDGTRLSIL.